The clone carrying this T cell receptor (beta chain) appeared a few times. Its specificity is not known. This CDR3 has 15 amino acids. J lost 9 bases, V lost 6 bases, and 11 bases had no gene match. The iRepertoire nested amplicon-rescue multiplex PCR amplified TCR alpha and beta CDR3s from RNA. Each CDR3 protein is one row after TCRdb ran MiXCR on the multiplex PCR reads. The table shows tens of thousands of distinct CDR3 sequences, with 23% occurring only once. The sample comes from a study of glioma-infiltrating T cells. Study-wide results and caveats: Above-expected tissue-blood divergence occurred in all gliomas, most in low-grade ones. Tissue and blood shared very few CDR3 sequences.

Sequencing was performed on glioma tissue, nonneoplastic brain tissue, or PBMCs (not recorded which). This chain connects TRBV12-3 or TRBV12-4 to TRBJ2-1; TRBD1 matches 10 bases. This clonotype was sampled from a human donor with low-grade glioma or glioblastoma, undergoing nonglioma brain surgery, or in good health (not recorded which). Here the CDR3 reads CASSRRDRGTGEQFF. CDR3 coding DNA: TGTGCCAGCAGCCGCCGGGACAGGGGAACTGGTGAGCAGTTCTTC.